This passage covers 18 T cell receptor beta chains from one sample sequenced in a study of T cells after yellow fever vaccination. TCRdb reprocessed the 5' RACE reads with MiXCR, giving one entry per CDR3 protein. The data contain 15,000 or so distinct CDR3 sequences, 7.3% of them singletons. The sequencing used PBMCs, either bulk or a sorted T-cell subset (CD4+, CD8+, memory, or dextramer-sorted; not recorded which), collected on the day of the yellow fever booster vaccination. Receptors were obtained from a man between 18 and 35 years old who received the YFV17D yellow fever vaccine.

This clonotype has a count of ten or more. The chain recombines TRBV12-3 or TRBV12-4 with TRBJ1-1, with a weak D call TRBD1 (6 bases). The V end was cut by 4 bases, the J end by 5 bases, with 23 bases between. This CDR3 comprises 17 residues. CDR3 nucleotide sequence: TGTGCCAGCAGTTCCGCTAGGGGCGGGGGGCGAAGGACTGAAGCTTTCTTT. This gives the protein CASSSARGGGRRTEAFF.

This clonotype was seen at least ten times. The chain recombines TRBV10-3 with TRBJ1-1; the D is unclear. V lost 7 bases, J lost 0 bases, and 3 bases lay in between. Germline V gene sequence: CDR1 ENHRY, CDR2 SYGVKD. This CDR3 spans 11 amino acids. CDR3 nucleotides: TGTGCCATCAAAATGAACACTGAAGCTTTCTTT. The encoded protein is CAIKMNTEAFF.

This clonotype was counted at least ten times. The chain has TRBV7-9 and TRBJ1-5; D is ambiguous. The germline V gene encodes CDR1 SEHNR and CDR2 FQNEAQ (reference sequence). V was clipped by 5 bases and J by 2 bases, with 10 bases between them. The CDR3 runs 14 residues. The CDR3 spells CASSHDGGNQPQHF. The CDR3 coding sequence is TGTGCCAGCAGCCATGACGGGGGCAATCAGCCCCAGCATTTT.

This clonotype was counted many times. The chain couples TRBV7-3 to TRBJ2-3; D call uncertain. The CDR3 is made up of 17 amino acids. The V gene's germline CDR1 is SGHTA and CDR2 FQGTGA. V lost 2 bases to trimming and J lost 0 bases, with 15 bases between them. This chain's CDR3 is CASSLGRVVRSTDTQYF. CDR3 sequence (DNA): TGTGCCAGCAGCTTAGGTAGAGTAGTACGGAGCACAGATACGCAGTATTTT.

In this sample, this clonotype turned up many times. The chain combines TRBV24-1 with TRBJ2-7, with 9 bases lining up with TRBD1. The CDR3 totals 14 residues. The V segment lost 11 bases and the J segment 0 bases; nucleotides outside the gene matches: 7. Germline loops: CDR1 KGHDR, CDR2 SFDVKD. The CDR3 coding sequence is TGTGCCAGGTGGGACAGGGCGCGCTCCTACGAGCAGTACGTC. It translates to CARWDRARSYEQYV.

By sample share, this clonotype is medium-sized (0.01 to 0.1%). V is TRBV6-1 and J is TRBJ2-7; maybe TRBD1 (5 bases). V lost 1 base, J lost 2 bases, and 9 bases lay in between. CDR3 length: 14 residues. Germline V CDR1 and CDR2: MNHNS, SASEGT. CDR3 bases: TGTGCCAGCAGTGAAGAGGGGCCGACCTACGAGCAGTACTTC. It codes for CASSEEGPTYEQYF.

This sequence joins TRBV21-1 and TRBJ2-1. TRBV21-1 is deemed a pseudogene. This CDR3 region has 17 residues. Here the CDR3 reads CASSKVTPEGTYNEQFF. The CDR3 DNA sequence: TGTGCCAGCAGCAAAGTAACACCAGAAGGAACATACAATGAGCAGTTCTTC.

Many counts were recorded for this clonotype. V is TRBV5-1 and J is TRBJ1-1; D is possibly TRBD1 (6 bases). This CDR3 has 15 amino acids. The germline V gene has CDR1 SGHRS and CDR2 YFSETQ. Trimming shortened V by 4 bases and J by 2 bases, and 15 bases separated the two germline ends. The CDR3 DNA follows: TGCGCCAGCAGCCCAGACGCGGGACAAAACACTGAAGCTTTCTTT. Residues: CASSPDAGQNTEAFF.

In this sample, this clonotype turned up many times. This sequence joins TRBV4-1 and TRBJ2-3; D possibly matches TRBD1 or TRBD2 (6 bases each). V lost 1 base, J lost 6 bases, and 17 bases lay in between. The CDR3 runs to 16 residues. Per the germline V gene, CDR1 is MGHRA and CDR2 is YSYEKL. In DNA form, the CDR3 reads TGCGCCAGCAGCCAAGTAGCGGATTCTAGGGGGGATACGCAGTATTTT. This sequence encodes CASSQVADSRGDTQYF.

This clonotype occurred many times. The chain couples TRBV5-4 to TRBJ2-5; D is perhaps TRBD1 (5 bases). The length of the CDR3 is 20 residues. V shed 4 bases and J shed 0 bases, with 28 bases lying between them. Looked up from germline, CDR1 is SGHNT and CDR2 is YYREEE (reference sequence). The CDR3 region is CASSPQLVPQQGFHQETQYF. The CDR3 nucleotides are TGTGCCAGCAGCCCGCAGCTTGTACCTCAGCAGGGTTTCCACCAAGAGACCCAGTACTTC. The full variable domain, rest sourced from reference TRBV5-4 and TRBJ2-5, is ETGVTQSPTHLIKTRGQQVTLRCSSQSGHNTVSWYQQALGQGPQFIFQYYREEENGRGNFPPRFSGLQFPNYSSELNVNALELDDSALYLCASSPQLVPQQGFHQETQYFGPGTRLLVL.

This clonotype was recorded many times. The V gene is TRBV5-6, the J gene TRBJ1-2; D not certain. CDR3 length: 13 amino acids. Germline V gene sequence: CDR1 SGHDT, CDR2 YYEEEE. The V end was cut by 2 bases, the J end by 7 bases, with 12 bases between. The CDR3 DNA sequence: TGTGCCAGCAGCTTCAATCCTCAAGCTGGCTACACCTTC. Its translation is CASSFNPQAGYTF.

This clonotype was recorded at least ten times. V is TRBV7-3 and J is TRBJ2-1, with 8 positions matching TRBD2. CDR1 is SGHTA, CDR2 FQGTGA, per germline. V was pared by 1 base and J by 4 bases, with 15 bases of the junction left unmatched. The CDR3 contains 19 residues. The CDR3 reads CASSLRFLSAGGPYNEQFF. The CDR3 DNA reads TGTGCCAGCAGCTTAAGGTTTCTATCGGCGGGGGGACCATACAATGAGCAGTTCTTC.

This chain joins TRBV12-3 or TRBV12-4 and TRBJ1-1; no definite D call. The CDR3 contains 15 residues. The CDR3 sequence is CTISPTRQANTEAFF. The CDR3 nucleotides read TGTACCATCAGTCCTACCAGACAAGCTAACACTGAAGCTTTCTTT.

This clonotype was counted ten times or more. The rearrangement uses TRBV7-3 and TRBJ2-1, with D unclear. The CDR3 is 12 amino acids. V dropped 0 bases and J dropped 10 bases, with 7 bases sitting between them. Germline values: CDR1 SGHTA, CDR2 FQGTGA. The CDR3 loop is CASSLTEGEQFF. The CDR3 region has the DNA TGTGCCAGCAGCTTAACGGAAGGGGAGCAGTTCTTC.

This clonotype was observed at least ten times. This chain joins TRBV27 and TRBJ1-5, with D maybe TRBD1 (5 bases). This CDR3 has 13 amino acids. Trimming shortened V by 3 bases and J by 7 bases, and 10 bases separated the two germline ends. Germline V CDR1 and CDR2: MNHEY, SMNVEV (reference sequence). The CDR3 sequence: CASSFGGEQPQHF. CDR3 nucleotide sequence: TGTGCCAGCAGTTTCGGGGGGGAGCAGCCCCAGCATTTT.

Ten or more counts support this clonotype. This chain uses TRBV18 with TRBJ1-4, with 7 bases identical to TRBD1. The CDR3 contains 14 residues. Germline-derived CDR1 and CDR2 are KGHSH and LQKENI. V trimming: 2 bases; J trimming: 7 bases; junction bases outside the gene matches: 4. The CDR3 reads CASSPARTGEKLFF. The CDR3 DNA follows: TGTGCCAGCTCACCAGCCCGGACAGGTGAAAAACTGTTTTTT.

This clonotype appeared many times. J is TRBJ1-1 and V is TRBV7-9; 8 bases line up with TRBD1. The CDR3 sequence is 17 residues long. V lost 5 bases, J lost 4 bases, and 15 bases stayed unmatched. The V gene's germline CDR1 is SEHNR and CDR2 FQNEAQ (reference sequence). CDR3 protein: CASSPRQGSLEATEAFF. The CDR3 bases are TGTGCCAGCAGCCCTCGACAGGGGAGCTTAGAGGCCACTGAAGCTTTCTTT. Drawing the rest from reference TRBV7-9 and TRBJ1-1, the complete variable domain is DTGVSQNPRHKITKRGQNVTFRCDPISEHNRLYWYRQTLGQGPEFLTYFQNEAQLEKSRLLSDRFSAERPKGSFSTLEIQRTEQGDSAMYLCASSPRQGSLEATEAFFGQGTRLTVV.

The chain uses TRBV20-1 and TRBJ2-1; D remains unclear. The CDR3 length is 12 residues. Trimming stripped 1 base from V and 5 bases from J, with 6 bases between. Per germline, CDR1 DFQATT and CDR2 SNEGSKA (reference sequence). The CDR3 loop reads CSARVQDNEQFF. CDR3 DNA: TGCAGTGCTAGAGTTCAAGACAATGAGCAGTTCTTC.